The subject of this entry is one T cell receptor (beta chain). Mismatch with germline at one junction end may stem from a read error. This entry belongs to a study of tumor-infiltrating lymphocytes in primary liver carcinoma. The authors made TCR beta cDNA from approximately 490 ng total RNA with a constant-region primer. Three-round nested multiplex PCR performed with slightly modified ARM-PCR produced the TCR beta libraries. TRBV1-TRBV30 forward and Cbeta reverse primers drove the first two roughly 11-cycle rounds. TCRdb re-analysed the multiplex PCR reads in MiXCR, keeping a single row per CDR3 protein. The table includes around 120,000 distinct CDR3 sequences, about 59% detected once. Germline V gene data show CDR1 as GTSNPN and CDR2 as SVGIG (reference sequence). The CDR3 is made up of 17 amino acids. The study co-extracted DNA and RNA from around 20-30 mg of unsorted bulk tissue.

The chain recombines TRBV30 with TRBJ2-2; TRBD1 aligns across 8 bases. The source is a woman aged 55-69 years with primary liver carcinoma and hepatitis B virus infection. The sample comprised liver tumor tissue from sampling region 1. The subset is: tumor region T1, superior pole. Here the CDR3 DNA reads TGTGCCTGGGGACCACAGGGACAGGTTAAAATCGTCGGGGAACTGTTTTTT. This gives the protein CAWGPQGQVKIVGELFF. Based on the CDR3 plus reference TRBV30 and TRBJ2-2, the full variable domain is SQTIHQWPATLVQPVGSPLSLECTVEGTSNPNLYWYRQAAGRGLQLLFYSVGIGQISSEVPQNLSASRPQDRQFILSSKKLLLSDSGFYLCAWGPQGQVKIVGELFFGEGSRLTVL.